This TCR beta chain comes out of a study of cytomegalovirus exposure and HLA in healthy donors. 60 Vbeta and 13 Jbeta primers were used in PCR. TCRdb's copy holds only in-frame clones and misses some; the assay was immunoSEQ multiplex PCR. The sample shows about 130,000 clones, roughly 68% of them seen only once. Germline loops: CDR1 SGHRS, CDR2 YFSETQ. CDR3 size: 14 residues. The V end was cut by 4 bases, the J end by 1 base, with 8 bases between. Only one count was recorded for this clone. Its antigen is currently unknown. Study observations and caveats: In vitro data verified three CMV-associated chains as specific for CMV antigens. On later analysis, the bulk of CMV-associated TCR beta chains appeared to be HLA-restricted. Immune exposure data for these donors was limited to CMV serostatus.

Sequencing was carried out using PBMCs. The chain couples TRBV5-1 to TRBJ2-2, with a possible D match to TRBD1 (5 bases). This receptor was taken from a woman in her forties or fifties in good health and CMV-seropositive. The CDR3, as DNA: TGCGCCAGCAGCCCTCAGGGGAACACCGGGGAGCTGTTTTTT. Its protein is CASSPQGNTGELFF.